The rows below give T cell receptor beta chains drawn from one sample of a study of blood T cell repertoires in COVID-19. Repertoires were generated with immunoSEQ multiplex PCR, while TCRdb's copy carries only in-frame clones and drops some. The table shows a few hundred thousand clones, with around 87% occurring only once. Sequencing used PBMCs or T cells enriched from blood (not recorded which). The receptors come from a man between 25 and 39 years old who had recovered from COVID-19. The CDR3 runs from the conserved cysteine through the conserved F or W. The D gene is left open where the match is weak. Size tells how often a clone was seen (once, few, many) or the class of an expanded clone, and some rows leave it out.

abundance	d_gene	v_gene	j_gene	CDR3nt	CDR3aa
.	.	TRBV18	TRBJ2-7	TGTGCCAGCTCACGGACAACCACATCCTACGAGCAGTACTTC	CASSRTTTSYEQYF
once	.	TRBV11-2	TRBJ2-5	TGTGCCAGCAGCTTAGGAGGAACAGGGATCGCAGAGACCCAGTACTTC	CASSLGGTGIAETQYF
.	.	TRBV11-2	TRBJ1-5	TGTGCCAGCAGCCCCGCTGCGGGTAGGCAGCCCCAGCATTTT	CASSPAAGRQPQHF
.	TRBD2	TRBV4-2	TRBJ2-1	TGTGCCAGCAGCCAAGATCTTAGTAGCGGGAGCAATGAGCAGTTCTTC	CASSQDLSSGSNEQFF
once	.	TRBV7-2	TRBJ1-5	TGTGCCAGCAGCTTAGTTTGGGGAGCCAATCAGCCCCAGCATTTT	CASSLVWGANQPQHF
.	.	TRBV7-9	TRBJ1-4	TGTGCCAGCAGCTTTCACAGTGCAACTAATGAAAAACTGTTTTTT	CASSFHSATNEKLFF
.	TRBD2	TRBV28	TRBJ2-7	TGTGCCAGCGGGAGACTAGCGGAAAACTACGAGCAGTACTTC	CASGRLAENYEQYF
once	TRBD2	TRBV7-6	TRBJ2-7	TGTGCCAGCAGCTTGAGCGGGGCCGAGCAGTACTTC	CASSLSGAEQYF
.	TRBD1	TRBV18	TRBJ2-6	TGTGCCAGCTCACCAGGACAGGGGACTTCTGGGGCCAACGTCCTGACTTTC	CASSPGQGTSGANVLTF
.	.	TRBV5-1	TRBJ1-6	TGCGCCAGCAGCTTGGGACAGAATAATTCACCCCTCCACTTT	CASSLGQNNSPLHF
.	TRBD1	TRBV19	TRBJ1-5	TGTGCCACCGGGGGACAGGCACCCCGTGGGCCCCAGCATTTT	CATGGQAPRGPQHF
.	TRBD1	TRBV15	TRBJ1-2	TGTGCCACCAGCAGAGAAGTAGAGGGGGCAGAAGGCTACACCTTC	CATSREVEGAEGYTF
once	TRBD1	TRBV9	TRBJ1-1	TGTGCCAGCAGCGTAACACCAACCGATCTCCCCGGGACAGGCCTCGACGATGAAGCTTTCTTT	CASSVTPTDLPGTGLDDEAFF
.	TRBD2	TRBV3-1/TRBV3-2	TRBJ2-3	TGTGCCAGCAGCCTGGGACTAGCGGGAGGGGGGGATACGCAGTATTTT	CASSLGLAGGGDTQYF
.	.	TRBV4-2	TRBJ2-3	TGTGCCAGCAGCCAAACTACGGACAGCTACACAGATACGCAGTATTTT	CASSQTTDSYTDTQYF
.	.	TRBV3-1/TRBV3-2	TRBJ2-5	TGTGCCAGCAGCCAAGGTCCTGCAGGTGTGGAGACCCAGTACTTC	CASSQGPAGVETQYF
.	.	TRBV28	TRBJ1-2	TGTGCCAGCAGTCCCGGACGGAGGAACTATGGCTACACCTTC	CASSPGRRNYGYTF
.	.	TRBV11-3	TRBJ1-1	TGTGCCAGCAGCGGTAGGCGGGGTAAGCCTGAAGCTTTCTTT	CASSGRRGKPEAFF
.	TRBD1	TRBV5-4	TRBJ2-7	TGTGCCAGCAGCGTCACAGGGGTCCAGCAGTACTTC	CASSVTGVQQYF
.	.	TRBV19	TRBJ2-6	TGTGCCAGTAAGGCGGGGGGGGCCAACGTCCTGACTTTC	CASKAGGANVLTF
.	TRBD2	TRBV5-1	TRBJ2-2	TGCGCCAGCAGCTTAAGCGGGAGGGTCGGCGGGGAGCTGTTTTTT	CASSLSGRVGGELFF
.	.	TRBV29-1	TRBJ2-7	TGCAGCGCCGTCGGGGTTCCTGAGAACGAGCAGTACTTC	CSAVGVPENEQYF
.	TRBD2	TRBV27	TRBJ2-1	TGTGCCAGCAGTTTTAATAGCGGGAGAGGCAATGAGCAGTTCTTC	CASSFNSGRGNEQFF
.	.	TRBV12-3/TRBV12-4	TRBJ1-2	TGTGCCAGCAATACAGGGAGTTCTGGCTACACCTTC	CASNTGSSGYTF
.	.	TRBV7-9	TRBJ2-6	TGTGCCGCGCGGGCTGCTGGGGCCAACGTCCTGACTTTC	CAARAAGANVLTF
.	.	TRBV28	TRBJ2-7	TGTGCCAGTTGCCCCCGGTCCAGGTCCTACGAGCAGTACTTC	CASCPRSRSYEQYF
.	TRBD1	TRBV7-3	TRBJ2-6	TGTGCCAGCAGCCTAAGCCGGGACAGGGTACAGTCTGGGGCCAACGTCCTGACTTTC	CASSLSRDRVQSGANVLTF
once	.	TRBV28	TRBJ1-2	TGTGCCAGCAGTCCTCCAGGCAGTTCCTATGGCTACACCTTC	CASSPPGSSYGYTF
.	.	TRBV19	TRBJ1-2	TGTGCCAGTAGTACGACAGAACTCTATGGCTACACCTTC	CASSTTELYGYTF
.	.	TRBV21-1	TRBJ2-2	TGTGCCAGCACCAAAGAGGGACTTGGGTCCGGGGAGCTGTTTTTT	CASTKEGLGSGELFF
.	TRBD1	TRBV7-2	TRBJ2-3	TGTGCCAGCAGCTCCAGGGACAGGGCCCCCTCGGATACGCAGTATTTT	CASSSRDRAPSDTQYF
.	TRBD1	TRBV5-1	TRBJ2-7	TGCGCCAGCAGCGCAGCCGGGACAGGGGGGACCTACGAGCAGTACTTC	CASSAAGTGGTYEQYF
.	TRBD2	TRBV28	TRBJ2-1	TGTGCCAGCAGACTAACCGGGACTAGCGGAGACTTTTACAATGAGCAGTTCTTC	CASRLTGTSGDFYNEQFF
.	TRBD1	TRBV4-2	TRBJ1-2	TGTGCCAGCAGCCAATCCACCCAGGGACAGGGCTATGGCTACACCTTC	CASSQSTQGQGYGYTF
.	.	TRBV28	TRBJ2-5	TGTGCCACCTCACATGAGACCCAGTACTTC	CATSHETQYF
.	.	TRBV12-3/TRBV12-4	TRBJ1-6	TGTGCCAGCAGTCCGCGTGGAGACTCACCCCTCCACTTT	CASSPRGDSPLHF
.	.	TRBV28	TRBJ1-5	TGTGCCAGCAGTTTTTCCGGGGTCTCAAGCAATCAGCCCCAGCATTTT	CASSFSGVSSNQPQHF
once	.	TRBV10-3	TRBJ2-4	TGTGCCATCAGTGACGGAGGGGGCAAGGACATTCAGTACTTC	CAISDGGGKDIQYF
.	.	TRBV28	TRBJ1-2	TGTGCCAGCAGTTTAACGGGGACACTTAACTATGGCTACACCTTC	CASSLTGTLNYGYTF
.	.	TRBV27	TRBJ2-1	TGTGCCAGCAGTTACGGGAGCTCCTACAATGAGCAGTTCTTC	CASSYGSSYNEQFF
.	TRBD2	TRBV29-1	TRBJ2-3	TGCAGCGTTGAAGGCCTAGCGGGAGTATTTACAGATACGCAGTATTTT	CSVEGLAGVFTDTQYF
.	TRBD2	TRBV19	TRBJ2-2	TGTGCCAGTAAAGAGCTAGCGGGAGCCAGCGGGGAGCTGTTTTTT	CASKELAGASGELFF
.	TRBD2	TRBV20-1	TRBJ2-1	TGCAGTGCCAGTGGGGGGGGTAGCGGGAGGTATCCCTACAATGAGCAGTTCTTC	CSASGGGSGRYPYNEQFF
.	.	TRBV6-1	TRBJ1-2	TGTGCCAGCAGTGAAGCGGGGGCTATCTATGGCTACACCTTC	CASSEAGAIYGYTF
.	TRBD2	TRBV6-4	TRBJ2-5	TGTGCCAGCAGTGAGCCCGGGACTACTAGGGAGACCCAGTACTTC	CASSEPGTTRETQYF
.	TRBD2	TRBV6-5	TRBJ2-1	TGTGCCAGCAGGGGCGGGAGTCTTAATGAGCAGTTCTTC	CASRGGSLNEQFF
.	.	TRBV5-5	TRBJ1-1	TGTGCCAGCAGCCCGAACCCCGACACCTACATGAACACTGAAGCTTTCTTT	CASSPNPDTYMNTEAFF
few	TRBD1	TRBV30	TRBJ1-1	TGTGCCTGGACACGGACAGGGAACACTGAAGCTTTCTTT	CAWTRTGNTEAFF
.	.	TRBV18	TRBJ2-2	TGTGCCAGCTCACCAGACTGGACCGGGGAGCTGTTTTTT	CASSPDWTGELFF
.	.	TRBV5-1	TRBJ2-7	TGCGCCAGCAGCTCAGCTTTAGATACTAGCCCGCTTACCTACGAGCAGTACTTC	CASSSALDTSPLTYEQYF
.	.	TRBV5-1	TRBJ2-1	TGCGCCAGCAGCTTGGATATAGCGGAGACCTACAATGAGCAGTTCTTC	CASSLDIAETYNEQFF
.	.	TRBV6-5	TRBJ2-7	TGTGCCAGCAAAGGGCGGGTATCCTACGAGCAGTACTTC	CASKGRVSYEQYF